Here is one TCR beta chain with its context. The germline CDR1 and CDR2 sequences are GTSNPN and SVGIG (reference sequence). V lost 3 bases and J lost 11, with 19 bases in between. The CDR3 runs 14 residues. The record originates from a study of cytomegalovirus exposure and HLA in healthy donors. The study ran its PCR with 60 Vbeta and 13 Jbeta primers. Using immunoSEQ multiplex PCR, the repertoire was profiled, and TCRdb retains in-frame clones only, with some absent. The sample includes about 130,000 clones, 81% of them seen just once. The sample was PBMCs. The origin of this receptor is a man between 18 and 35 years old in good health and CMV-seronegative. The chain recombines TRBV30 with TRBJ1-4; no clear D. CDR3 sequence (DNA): TGTGCCTGGAGCGTTCTACAGAGTTATAGTAAACTGTTTTTT. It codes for CAWSVLQSYSKLFF.